Following are 26 T cell receptor beta chains from one sample sequenced in a study of shared clonotypes between healthy human individuals. Cells designated naive CD8 were CD45RO-negative and were positively selected for CCR7, with terminally differentiated effector memory CD45RA+ cells excluded. Libraries were prepared by immunoSEQ multiplex PCR; TCRdb keeps only in-frame clonotypes and omits some of them. The sample yields millions of clones, less than 95% seen once. Sequences were obtained from naive CD8+ T cells sorted from blood. The source of these receptors is a man between 18 and 35 years old in good health.

This chain joins TRBV27 and TRBJ1-5, with unresolved D. The CDR3 is made up of 13 amino acids. Trimming took off 7 bases at V and 4 bases at J, with 11 bases between the two ends. Germline CDR1 MNHEY, CDR2 SMNVEV (reference sequence). The CDR3 DNA reads as TGTGCCAGCACCTTTGGGATTAATCAGCCCCAGCATTTT. This encodes CASTFGINQPQHF.

In this sample, this clone turned up a few times. The chain combines TRBV27 with TRBJ2-5; D gene unclear. Germline CDR1 reads MNHEY; CDR2 reads SMNVEV (reference sequence). V lost 3 bases to trimming and J lost 3 bases, with 8 bases between them. The CDR3 has 13 residues. The CDR3 DNA reads as TGTGCCAGCAGTTTGATCTGGGAAGAGACCCAGTACTTC. Amino acids: CASSLIWEETQYF.

The chain employs TRBV6-5 and TRBJ1-4; D remains ambiguous. This CDR3 region has 13 residues. V lost 0 bases and J 12 bases, leaving 11 bases between the germline ends. The V gene's germline CDR1 is MNHEY and CDR2 SVGAGI. For the CDR3, the DNA is TGTGCCAGCAGTTACTCGACCATGGATGAACTGTTTTTT. Amino acid sequence: CASSYSTMDELFF.

The chain has TRBV5-4 and TRBJ2-3; D call uncertain. The CDR3 spans 14 residues. Between the trimmed V and J ends, which lost 3 bases and 2 bases, there was a span of 10 bases. Germline loops: CDR1 SGHNT, CDR2 YYREEE (reference sequence). For the CDR3, the DNA is TGTGCCAGCAGCTCCCTGTATACCACAGATACGCAGTATTTT. This translates into CASSSLYTTDTQYF.

A word on this clone: Other DNA sequences of this sample code for an identical CDR3. This sequence joins TRBV7-3 and TRBJ1-5; D is unresolved. CDR3 length equals 13 residues. CDR1 is SGHTA and CDR2 is FQGTGA in the germline V gene. Trimming left V 2 bases short and J 4 bases short, with 6 bases between. The DNA for the CDR3 is TGTGCCAGCAGCTTAGACGGTAATCAGCCCCAGCATTTT. Translating gives CASSLDGNQPQHF.

The V call is TRBV6-1, the J call TRBJ1-2; D might be TRBD1 (5 bases). The germline CDR1 and CDR2 sequences are MNHNS and SASEGT. V was cut by 3 bases and J by 2 bases, with 10 bases left in between. The CDR3 spans 14 residues. The CDR3 protein is CASSDTRGNYGYTF. DNA for the CDR3: TGTGCCAGCAGTGATACGCGGGGGAACTATGGCTACACCTTC.

V is TRBV2 and J is TRBJ1-1; 7 bases are a match to TRBD1. The V gene's germline CDR1 is SNHLY and CDR2 FYNNEI. V was pared by 5 bases and J by 3 bases, with 12 bases of the junction left unmatched. CDR3 length: 16 amino acids. CDR3 sequence: CASSLTGLSFDTEAFF. The CDR3 region has the DNA TGTGCCAGCAGTTTGACAGGGCTAAGTTTTGACACTGAAGCTTTCTTT.

The chain uses TRBV11-2 and TRBJ2-7, with 8 bases fitting TRBD2. CDR1 SGHAT and CDR2 FQNNGV come from the germline V gene. V was clipped by 5 bases and J by 5 bases; unmatched bases: 17. This CDR3 is built from 17 residues. CDR3 DNA sequence: TGTGCCAGCAGCCCCTGGGGTAGAGAGCGGGGGCTCGACGAGCAGTACTTC. It translates to CASSPWGRERGLDEQYF.

This chain uses TRBV4-3 with TRBJ2-1; TRBD1 aligns across 11 bases. Germline V gene data show CDR1 as LGHNA and CDR2 as YSLEER. CDR3 length: 16 residues. The V segment lost 3 bases and the J segment 6 bases; nucleotides outside the gene matches: 7. DNA for the CDR3: TGCGCCAGCAGCCAGCTAGGACAGGGGGCGATCAATGAGCAGTTCTTC. Protein: CASSQLGQGAINEQFF.

The rearrangement links TRBV5-4 to TRBJ2-3; 9 nucleotides line up with TRBD2. V lost 5 bases, J lost 5 bases, and 12 bases stayed unmatched. This CDR3 comprises 16 residues. The germline CDR1 and CDR2 sequences are SGHNT and YYREEE (reference sequence). Here the CDR3 reads CASSPLLAGAKDTQYF. The CDR3 DNA sequence: TGTGCCAGCAGTCCCCTGTTAGCGGGAGCCAAAGATACGCAGTATTTT.

The chain uses TRBV6-6 and TRBJ2-1; TRBD1 aligns across 7 bases. This CDR3 region has 16 residues. V was clipped by 4 bases and J by 5 bases; unmatched bases: 11. CDR1 is MNHNY and CDR2 is SVGAGI in the germline V gene (reference sequence). The DNA of the CDR3 is TGTGCCAGCAGTTGGGGTTCCGGGACAGCAGACAATGAGCAGTTCTTC. It encodes CASSWGSGTADNEQFF.

The chain uses TRBV5-1 and TRBJ2-1; maybe TRBD1 (6 bases). With 5 bases removed from V and 5 bases from J, the gap between germline ends came to 17 bases. Germline V gene sequence: CDR1 SGHRS, CDR2 YFSETQ. The CDR3 runs to 15 residues. DNA of the CDR3: TGCGCCAGCAGTCGAACAGGACAGCCACACAATGAGCAGTTCTTC. It specifies CASSRTGQPHNEQFF.

The gene calls are TRBV30 and TRBJ2-3; 7 bases agree with TRBD2. J lost 5 bases, V lost 4 bases, and 9 bases had no gene match. Germline CDR1 GTSNPN, CDR2 SVGIG (reference sequence). There are 14 residues in the CDR3. DNA of the CDR3: TGTGCCTGGACAAGCGGGGCGATAGGAGATACGCAGTATTTT. It specifies CAWTSGAIGDTQYF.

This rearrangement joins TRBV7-3 to TRBJ2-3; D could derive from TRBD1 or TRBD2 (6 bases each). CDR3 size: 14 residues. CDR1 and CDR2 from the germline V gene are SGHTA and FQGTGA. Trimming took off 1 base at V and 6 bases at J, with 11 bases between the two ends. The CDR3 here is CASSLIGGRDTQYF. CDR3 in DNA: TGTGCCAGCAGCTTAATCGGGGGCAGGGATACGCAGTATTTT.

The genes are TRBV10-1 and TRBJ1-5; 7 bases map to TRBD1. CDR3 length: 16 amino acids. Germline loops: CDR1 WNHNN, CDR2 SYGVQD (reference sequence). The V and J ends lost 3 bases and 0 bases, in that order; junction bases with no gene match: 5. The CDR3: CASSDPDRDSNQPQHF. DNA for the CDR3: TGCGCCAGCAGTGACCCCGACAGGGATAGCAATCAGCCCCAGCATTTT.

The chain links TRBV4-1 to TRBJ1-5; D remains ambiguous. This CDR3 is 15 amino acids long. Deletions cut 1 base from V and 7 bases from J, with 14 bases between. Germline assignment: CDR1 MGHRA and CDR2 YSYEKL. The CDR3 sequence is CASSQVGRVGQPQHF. CDR3 in DNA: TGCGCCAGCAGCCAAGTTGGAAGGGTCGGACAGCCCCAGCATTTT.

V usage is TRBV15 and J usage is TRBJ2-7; TRBD2 might be the D (6 bases). Germline CDR1 and CDR2: LNHNV and YYDKDF (reference sequence). This CDR3 is built from 11 residues. V was cut by 3 bases and J by 7 bases, with 7 bases left in between. This CDR3 is CATSRAGEQYF. For the CDR3, the DNA is TGTGCCACCAGCAGGGCGGGGGAGCAGTACTTC.

The chain recombines TRBV18 with TRBJ2-5, with 7 bases aligning to TRBD1. The tail of the sequence fits TRBJ2-7 better, so the J call may be wrong. Germline CDR1 reads KGHSH; CDR2 reads LQKENI. The CDR3 length is 14 residues. CDR3 bases: TGTGCCAGCTCACCAAGACAGGGTTCCTACGAGCAGTACTTC. Encoded protein: CASSPRQGSYEQYF.

On this clone itself: Other DNA sequences in this specimen translate into the identical CDR3. V gene TRBV7-9 combines with J gene TRBJ2-7; D tentatively fits TRBD1 or TRBD2 (5 bases each). Trimming removed 4 bases from V and 0 bases from J, with 10 bases in between. Per the germline V gene, CDR1 is SEHNR and CDR2 is FQNEAQ (reference sequence). The CDR3 loop spans 14 amino acids. The CDR3 DNA sequence: TGTGCCAGCAGCTACTCAGGGAGCTCCTACGAGCAGTACTTC. This codes for CASSYSGSSYEQYF.

This clone was observed a handful of times. One junction end disagrees with the germline gene, perhaps due to a read error. The chain is built from TRBV29-1 and TRBJ1-2, with 7 bases lining up with TRBD1. The germline gives CDR1 SQVTM, CDR2 ANQGSEA. The CDR3 covers 11 residues. CDR3 DNA: TGCGGCGTTGCCGGGACAGACGTGCTGGCCTTC. It encodes CGVAGTDVLAF.

The V call is TRBV11-2, the J call TRBJ2-1, with TRBD2 identical over 7 bases. Germline V CDR1 and CDR2: SGHAT, FQNNGV. This CDR3 is built from 13 residues. V shed 4 bases and J 5 bases; nucleotides not matched to a gene: 2. The CDR3 here is CASSSGLNNEQFF. The CDR3 bases are TGTGCCAGCAGCTCGGGACTAAACAATGAGCAGTTCTTC.

The chain has TRBV27 and TRBJ1-2; D is undetermined. Trimming stripped 4 bases from V and 0 bases from J, with 12 bases between. Germline V gene lookup returns CDR1 MNHEY and CDR2 SMNVEV (reference sequence). This CDR3 has 15 residues. CDR3 coding DNA: TGTGCCAGCAGTTCCTCGACGGGCTCTAACTATGGCTACACCTTC. Protein product: CASSSSTGSNYGYTF.

The J gene is TRBJ2-7, the V gene TRBV5-4; 7 bases agree with TRBD1. There are 14 residues in the CDR3. Germline V gene lookup returns CDR1 SGHNT and CDR2 YYREEE (reference sequence). The V and J ends lost 7 bases and 3 bases, in that order; junction bases with no gene match: 10. CDR3 DNA sequence: TGTGCCAGCTCAGCCCGAGGGACAGACTACGAGCAGTACTTC. This sequence encodes CASSARGTDYEQYF.

The chain has TRBV7-9 and TRBJ2-7; 7 bases match TRBD1. V dropped 5 bases and J dropped 2; count of bases not matched to a gene: 9. CDR1 and CDR2 from the germline V gene are SEHNR and FQNEAQ (reference sequence). The CDR3 totals 15 residues. The CDR3: CASSRPGDSAYEQYF. The CDR3 DNA reads TGTGCCAGCAGCCGGCCAGGGGACAGCGCCTACGAGCAGTACTTC. The whole variable domain, remainder taken from reference TRBV7-9 and TRBJ2-7, is DTGVSQNPRHKITKRGQNVTFRCDPISEHNRLYWYRQTLGQGPEFLTYFQNEAQLEKSRLLSDRFSAERPKGSFSTLEIQRTEQGDSAMYLCASSRPGDSAYEQYFGPGTRLTVT.

The chain combines TRBV6-6 with TRBJ2-7, with 7 bases lining up with TRBD2. V dropped 7 bases and J dropped 0; count of bases not matched to a gene: 9. This CDR3 has 15 amino acids. Germline V gene lookup returns CDR1 MNHNY and CDR2 SVGAGI (reference sequence). In DNA, the CDR3 is TGTGCCAGCAATTTTCTAGCGGAGCACTCCTACGAGCAGTACTTC. It encodes CASNFLAEHSYEQYF.

The genes are TRBV30 and TRBJ1-6; no reliable D call. The CDR3 length is 13 residues. V lost 3 bases to trimming and J lost 6 bases, with 9 bases between them. Germline CDR1 reads GTSNPN; CDR2 reads SVGIG (reference sequence). The DNA for the CDR3 is TGTGCCTGGAGCGACCAGAGTAATTCACCCCTCCACTTT. Residues: CAWSDQSNSPLHF.